This T cell receptor beta chain was sequenced for a study of CD8+CD57+ T cells in acquired aplastic anemia. At the level of the study: Recorded DNA amounts for sorted CD4+ and CD8+ cells had an average of around 3.4 ug. Healthy donors yielded some 11 million CD4+ cell reads on average.

General study points: Patients versus controls showed no significant CD8+ Simpson's diversity difference.

From germline, CDR1 is MNHEY and CDR2 SVGAGI. The CDR3 runs 14 residues. In the case of this clonotype: No antigen is known for it. Its ends do not fully match the called genes, so a read error is possible.

For CDR3 and TCR beta VDJ profiling, genomic DNA was the template used. TCRdb reprocessed the reads via MiXCR and lists one record per CDR3 protein. This table has hundreds of thousands of distinct CDR3 sequences, 65% to 80% appearing once. This receptor was identified in a human donor in good health, serving as a control. This sequence joins TRBV6-5 and TRBJ2-7; TRBD1 or TRBD2 may be the D gene (5 bases each). The DNA end lines up better with TRBJ2-5; the J call may be wrong. Specimen: sorted CD4+, CD8+, or CD8+CD57+ T cells (not recorded which) from PBMCs. CDR3 coding DNA: TGTACCAGCAGTTTGGACGGGGACCAAGGGACCCAGTACTTC. Protein sequence: CTSSLDGDQGTQYF.